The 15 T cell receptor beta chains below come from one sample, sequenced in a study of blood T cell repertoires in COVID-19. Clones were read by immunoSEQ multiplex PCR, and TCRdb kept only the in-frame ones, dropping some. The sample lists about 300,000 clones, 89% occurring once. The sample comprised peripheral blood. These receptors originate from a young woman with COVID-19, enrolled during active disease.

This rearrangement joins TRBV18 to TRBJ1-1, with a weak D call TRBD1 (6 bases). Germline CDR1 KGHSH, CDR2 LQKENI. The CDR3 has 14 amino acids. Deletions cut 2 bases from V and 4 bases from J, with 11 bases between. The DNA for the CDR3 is TGTGCCAGCTCACCAGGGGCAGGGGTCACTGAAGCTTTCTTT. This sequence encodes CASSPGAGVTEAFF.

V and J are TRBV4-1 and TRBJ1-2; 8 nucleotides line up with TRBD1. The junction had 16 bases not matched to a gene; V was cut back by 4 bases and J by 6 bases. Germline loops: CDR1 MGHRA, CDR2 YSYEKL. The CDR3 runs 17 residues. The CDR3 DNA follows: TGCGCCAGCAGCCTAATAGGACCGCTAGACAGGGGTCATGGCTACACCTTC. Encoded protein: CASSLIGPLDRGHGYTF.

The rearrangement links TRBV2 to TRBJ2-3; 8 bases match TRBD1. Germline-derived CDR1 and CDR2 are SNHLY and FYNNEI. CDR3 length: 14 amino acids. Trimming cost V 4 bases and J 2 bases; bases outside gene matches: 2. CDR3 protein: CASSGTGSTDTQYF. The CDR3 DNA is TGTGCCAGCAGTGGGACAGGGTCCACAGATACGCAGTATTTT.

CDR3 loop: CASSSNMLWNQPQHF. As DNA, the CDR3 is TGTGCCAGCAGCTCTAATATGTTGTGGAATCAGCCCCAGCATTTT. The gene calls are TRBV6-2 or TRBV6-3 and TRBJ1-5; no clear D. V was trimmed by 6 bases and J by 4 bases, leaving 16 bases between them. CDR3 size: 15 residues. Germline-derived CDR1 and CDR2 are MNHEY and SVGEGT.

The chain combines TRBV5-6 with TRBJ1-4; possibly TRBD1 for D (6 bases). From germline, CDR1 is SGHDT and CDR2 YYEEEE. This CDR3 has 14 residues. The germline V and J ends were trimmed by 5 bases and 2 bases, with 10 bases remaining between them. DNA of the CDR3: TGTGCCAGCAGGCCTCAGGGGACTAATGAAAAACTGTTTTTT. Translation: CASRPQGTNEKLFF.

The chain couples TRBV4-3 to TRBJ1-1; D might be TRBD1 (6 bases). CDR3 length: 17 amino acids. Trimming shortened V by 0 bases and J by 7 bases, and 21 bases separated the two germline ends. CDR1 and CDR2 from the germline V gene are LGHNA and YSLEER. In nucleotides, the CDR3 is TGCGCCAGCAGCCAAGATTTCAGGGACATGGCCCGGAATGAAGCTTTCTTT. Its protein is CASSQDFRDMARNEAFF.

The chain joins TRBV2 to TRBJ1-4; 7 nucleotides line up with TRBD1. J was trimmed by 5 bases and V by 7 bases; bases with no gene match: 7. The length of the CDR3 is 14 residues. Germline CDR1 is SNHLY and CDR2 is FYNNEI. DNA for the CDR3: TGTGCCAGCACCCAGACAGGGCGAAATGAAAAACTGTTTTTT. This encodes CASTQTGRNEKLFF.

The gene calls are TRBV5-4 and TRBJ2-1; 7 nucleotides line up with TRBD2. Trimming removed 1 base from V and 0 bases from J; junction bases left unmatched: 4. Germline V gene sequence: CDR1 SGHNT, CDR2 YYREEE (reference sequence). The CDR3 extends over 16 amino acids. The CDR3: CASSLPRGSSYNEQFF. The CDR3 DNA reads TGTGCCAGCAGCTTGCCTCGCGGGAGCTCCTACAATGAGCAGTTCTTC.

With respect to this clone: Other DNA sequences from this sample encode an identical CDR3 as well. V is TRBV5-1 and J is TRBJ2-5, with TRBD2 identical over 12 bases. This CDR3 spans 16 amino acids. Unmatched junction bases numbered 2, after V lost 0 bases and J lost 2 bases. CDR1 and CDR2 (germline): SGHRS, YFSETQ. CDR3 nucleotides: TGCGCCAGCAGCTTGGTTCTAGCGGGGGGGCAAGAGACCCAGTACTTC. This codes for CASSLVLAGGQETQYF.

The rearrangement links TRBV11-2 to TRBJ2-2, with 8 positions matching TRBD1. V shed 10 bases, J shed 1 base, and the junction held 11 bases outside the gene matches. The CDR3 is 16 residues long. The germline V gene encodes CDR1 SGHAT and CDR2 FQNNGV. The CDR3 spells CATPAFGTGNTGELFF. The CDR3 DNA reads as TGTGCCACCCCAGCTTTCGGGACAGGGAACACCGGGGAGCTGTTTTTT.

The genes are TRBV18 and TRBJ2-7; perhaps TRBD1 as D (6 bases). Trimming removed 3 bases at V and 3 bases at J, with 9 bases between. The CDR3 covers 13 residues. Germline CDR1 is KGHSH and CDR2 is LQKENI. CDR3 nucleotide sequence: TGTGCCAGCTCACCCCCGGACAGCTACGAGCAGTACTTC. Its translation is CASSPPDSYEQYF.

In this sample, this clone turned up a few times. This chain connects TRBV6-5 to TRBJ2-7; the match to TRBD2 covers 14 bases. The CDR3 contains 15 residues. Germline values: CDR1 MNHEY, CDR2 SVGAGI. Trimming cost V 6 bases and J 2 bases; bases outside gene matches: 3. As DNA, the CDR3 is TGTGCCAGCAGCCCGACTAGCGGGGGGGCCTACGAGCAGTACGTC. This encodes CASSPTSGGAYEQYV.

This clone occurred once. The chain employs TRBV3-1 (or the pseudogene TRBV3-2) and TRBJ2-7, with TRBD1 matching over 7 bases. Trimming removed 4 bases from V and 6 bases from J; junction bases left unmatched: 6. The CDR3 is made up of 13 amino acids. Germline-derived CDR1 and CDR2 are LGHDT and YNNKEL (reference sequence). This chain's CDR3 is CASSRRTGSEQYF. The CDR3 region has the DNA TGTGCCAGCAGCCGAAGGACAGGTAGCGAGCAGTACTTC.

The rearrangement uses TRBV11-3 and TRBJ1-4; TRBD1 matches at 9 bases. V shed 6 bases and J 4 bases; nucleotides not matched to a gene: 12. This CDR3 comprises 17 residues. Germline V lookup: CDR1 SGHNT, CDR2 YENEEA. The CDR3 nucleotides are TGTGCCAGCAGTGTCCTCTTGCTGGGACAGGGTAATGAAAAACTGTTTTTT. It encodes CASSVLLLGQGNEKLFF. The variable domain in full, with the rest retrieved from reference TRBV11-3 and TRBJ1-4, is EAGVVQSPRYKIIEKKQPVAFWCNPISGHNTLYWYLQNLGQGPELLIRYENEEAVDDSQLPKDRFSAERLKGVDSTLKIQPAELGDSAVYLCASSVLLLGQGNEKLFFGSGTQLSVL.

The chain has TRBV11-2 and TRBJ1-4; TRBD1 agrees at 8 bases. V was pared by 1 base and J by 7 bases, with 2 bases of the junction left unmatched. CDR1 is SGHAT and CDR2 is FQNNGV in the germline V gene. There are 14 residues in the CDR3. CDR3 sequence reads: CASSLGQGAEKLFF. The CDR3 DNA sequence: TGTGCCAGCAGCTTAGGGCAGGGGGCTGAAAAACTGTTTTTT.